Each of the 8 T cell receptor beta chains below was sequenced from the same sample in a study of T cell responses to AZD1222 COVID-19 vaccine. Measured with immunoSEQ multiplex PCR; TCRdb has only the in-frame clones, and not every one. The profile shows roughly 200,000 clones, 80% to 90% of them singletons. The sequencing used peripheral blood, collected on day 0 of AZD1222 vaccination. The receptors come from an adult in good health.

The genes are TRBV21-1 and TRBJ2-6; the DNA was not used to check the table's D call, TRBD2. TRBV21-1 is listed as a pseudogene. The CDR3 sequence is 16 residues long. For the CDR3, the DNA is TGTGCCAGCAGCAACGGGCGGGGGACAGGGGCCAACGTCCTGACTTTC. Encoded protein: CASSNGRGTGANVLTF.

The chain couples TRBV5-1 to TRBJ2-7, with a tentative D call TRBD1 (5 bases). Between the trimmed V and J ends, which lost 0 bases and 2 bases, there was a span of 9 bases. Germline V gene lookup returns CDR1 SGHRS and CDR2 YFSETQ. This CDR3 has 14 residues. The DNA for the CDR3 is TGCGCCAGCAGCTTGGAGACAGTGGCCTACGAGCAGTACTTC. Translating it yields CASSLETVAYEQYF.

The V and J genes are TRBV19 and TRBJ1-5; tentative D call: TRBD1 (5 bases). Trimming cost V 3 bases and J 7 bases, with 13 bases left between them. The CDR3 contains 14 residues. Germline CDR1 is LNHDA and CDR2 is SQIVND (reference sequence). In DNA form, the CDR3 reads TGTGCCAGTAGTATCACGAGGGGTGGGCAGCCCCAGCATTTT. Translation: CASSITRGGQPQHF. Based on the CDR3 plus reference TRBV19 and TRBJ1-5, the full variable domain is DGGITQSPKYLFRKEGQNVTLSCEQNLNHDAMYWYRQDPGQGLRLIYYSQIVNDFQKGDIAEGYSVSREKKESFPLTVTSAQKNPTAFYLCASSITRGGQPQHFGDGTRLSIL.

The chain recombines TRBV2 with TRBJ2-7; the match to TRBD2 covers 7 bases. Trimming removed 7 bases from V and 5 bases from J; junction bases left unmatched: 20. The CDR3 is 17 amino acids. Per the germline V gene, CDR1 is SNHLY and CDR2 is FYNNEI. CDR3 in amino acids: CASTPSRPGGFGDEQYF. Written as DNA, the CDR3 is TGTGCCAGCACTCCGAGCCGACCGGGGGGATTCGGAGACGAGCAGTACTTC.

The rearrangement joins TRBV10-1 to TRBJ2-2, with D tentatively TRBD1 (5 bases). The V gene's germline CDR1 is WNHNN and CDR2 SYGVQD (reference sequence). Trimming left V 6 bases short and J 6 bases short, with 11 bases between. The length of the CDR3 is 13 residues. DNA for the CDR3: TGCGCCAGCAGCCAGGGATCTCCCGGGGAGCTGTTTTTT. Translation: CASSQGSPGELFF.

This sequence joins TRBV6-5 and TRBJ1-5; D is possibly TRBD1 (6 bases). CDR3 length: 15 residues. Germline V gives CDR1 MNHEY, CDR2 SVGAGI. Trimming took 6 bases from V and 0 from J, leaving 12 bases between them. The CDR3 DNA reads TGTGCCAGCAGGTCGGACAGAAATAGCAATCAGCCCCAGCATTTT. The encoded protein is CASRSDRNSNQPQHF.

The chain combines TRBV20-1 with TRBJ2-7, with D possibly matching TRBD2 (5 bases). The CDR3 length is 11 residues. Trimming took off 3 bases at V and 7 bases at J, with 10 bases between the two ends. The germline V gene encodes CDR1 DFQATT and CDR2 SNEGSKA (reference sequence). The chain's CDR3 is CSASVGSEQYF. The CDR3 nucleotides are TGCAGTGCTAGCGTGGGGAGTGAGCAGTACTTC.

The genes are TRBV30 and TRBJ2-3; 9 bases are shared with TRBD2. The V gene end was trimmed by 5 bases and the J gene end by 6 bases; junction bases not matched to a gene: 9. Germline values: CDR1 GTSNPN, CDR2 SVGIG (reference sequence). This CDR3 spans 14 amino acids. The CDR3 sequence: CAWARGGDLDTQYF. Here the CDR3 DNA reads TGTGCCTGGGCCCGCGGGGGGGACTTGGATACGCAGTATTTT.